The rows below give T cell receptor beta chains drawn from one sample of a study of T cells in Graves' hyperthyroidism and ophthalmopathy. From the multiplex PCR reads, TCRdb called clonotypes with MiXCR, one entry per CDR3 protein. The sample lists about 360,000 distinct CDR3 sequences; about 13% were seen once. Sample: blood. These TCRs come from a man aged 25-45 years with Graves' hyperthyroidism that later progressed to Graves' ophthalmopathy. Both conserved end residues are part of each CDR3. Expanded clones are given a class, and other clones once, few, many or no size at all.

TRBV30,14,few,CAWSVFGGAVTQYF
TRBV20-1,17,-,CSAREVVGAGTYNEQFF
TRBV28,15,many,CASSKRTGTIGALHF
TRBV12-3/TRBV12-4,14,many,CASRTGARGNTIYF
TRBV6-1,13,-,CASRRQVNSPLHF
TRBV7-4,19,many,CASSLKSPSVLYSNQPQHF
TRBV11-3,17,-,CASSPHPSGGAFYEQYF
TRBV9,16,few,CASSLGIQEGNSPLHF
TRBV9,14,-,CASSGRASSQPQHF
TRBV5-6,14,many,CASSFEGGGTEAFF
TRBV7-9,15,-,CASSLDTLAKNIQYF
TRBV20-1,15,-,CSAMGPHRGNTEAFF
TRBV10-3,17,many,CAITPPSRHLIYNEQFF
TRBV12-5,15,many,CASGLGDISYNEQFF
TRBV19,17,-,CASTTDRAVTGTGELFF
TRBV11-3,15,many,CASSSTGGFTYEQYF